This entry lists 5 T cell receptor beta chains sequenced from one sample in a study of T-cell memory formation after mild COVID-19. TCRdb fed the 5' RACE reads into MiXCR, producing one record per CDR3 protein. Altogether fewer than 90,000 distinct CDR3 sequences are present, around 13% being singletons, with the ten largest covering 41%. The sample was PBMCs or a T cell subset sorted from them (not recorded which). The receptors were gathered from a man between 18 and 35 years old who had mild COVID-19 (a few samples of this study predate the infection). Cell type and time point are not known.

The J gene is TRBJ2-3, the V gene TRBV28; unclear D gene. CDR3 length: 15 residues. Trimming took 3 bases from V and 0 from J, leaving 10 bases between them. Germline CDR1 and CDR2: MDHEN and SYDVKM. The CDR3 reads CASSFQDPSTDTQYF. CDR3 sequence (DNA): TGTGCCAGCAGTTTTCAGGACCCGAGCACAGATACGCAGTATTTT.

The chain carries TRBV7-9 and TRBJ1-5; D not resolved. Germline V gives CDR1 SEHNR, CDR2 FQNEAQ (reference sequence). V lost 2 bases to trimming and J lost 5 bases, with 7 bases between them. This CDR3 contains 13 residues. The CDR3 nucleotides are TGTGCCAGCAGCTTATCCGGGGATCAGCCCCAGCATTTT. Protein: CASSLSGDQPQHF. Drawing the rest from reference TRBV7-9 and TRBJ1-5, the complete variable domain is DTGVSQNPRHKITKRGQNVTFRCDPISEHNRLYWYRQTLGQGPEFLTYFQNEAQLEKSRLLSDRFSAERPKGSFSTLEIQRTEQGDSAMYLCASSLSGDQPQHFGDGTRLSIL.

The chain is built from TRBV3-1 and TRBJ1-1; D is ambiguous. The CDR3 extends over 14 amino acids. V lost 3 bases to trimming and J lost 1 base, with 9 bases between them. Germline CDR1 and CDR2: LGHDT and YNNKEL (reference sequence). CDR3 coding DNA: TGTGCCAGCAGCCACTCGGACGGGAACACTGAAGCTTTCTTT. It encodes CASSHSDGNTEAFF.

The gene calls are TRBV7-8 and TRBJ2-3, with 8 bases identical to TRBD2. The CDR3 totals 16 residues. Germline assignment: CDR1 SGHVS and CDR2 FQNEAQ. The V gene end was trimmed by 5 bases and the J gene end by 6 bases; junction bases not matched to a gene: 13. CDR3 sequence (DNA): TGTGCCAGCAGCCCTCGTCGGGGGGGGCGACAGGATACGCAGTATTTT. Translated, it gives CASSPRRGGRQDTQYF.

This clonotype has at least ten counts. This chain joins TRBV7-9 and TRBJ1-4, with 7 bases lining up with TRBD1. With 6 bases clipped from V and 8 bases from J, the junction kept 9 bases outside the gene matches. The germline CDR1 and CDR2 sequences are SEHNR and FQNEAQ (reference sequence). This CDR3 has 14 amino acids. The DNA for the CDR3 is TGTGCCAGCAGGCCTAGACAGGGCCAAGAAAAACTGTTTTTT. Protein sequence: CASRPRQGQEKLFF.